This entry describes one TCR beta chain. This CDR3 has 14 residues. In the source study's methods: Cell counts per sample came from amplifying reference gene primers. Clones were read by immunoSEQ multiplex PCR, and TCRdb kept only the in-frame ones, dropping some. The V and J calls and the clone size are those of that table, but D and trimming were determined from the DNA. This sample yields more than 130,000 clones, of which roughly 80% are seen a single time; about 9.3% belongs to the top ten. This record belongs to a study of blood T cell repertoires in COVID-19. Across the study: PBMCs, B-cell-depleted T cells, or T cells provided the cDNA or gDNA that made up the material.

The receptor was isolated from a woman at least 80 years old in a cohort sampled during active or convalescent COVID-19. Sequences were obtained from peripheral blood. The V call is TRBV21-1, the J call TRBJ1-6; the table's D call of TRBD1 was not tested on the DNA. TRBV21-1 is recorded as a pseudogene. The CDR3 DNA reads as TGTGCCAGCAGCAAATCAGGGGTTAATTCACCCCTCCACTTT. It codes for CASSKSGVNSPLHF.